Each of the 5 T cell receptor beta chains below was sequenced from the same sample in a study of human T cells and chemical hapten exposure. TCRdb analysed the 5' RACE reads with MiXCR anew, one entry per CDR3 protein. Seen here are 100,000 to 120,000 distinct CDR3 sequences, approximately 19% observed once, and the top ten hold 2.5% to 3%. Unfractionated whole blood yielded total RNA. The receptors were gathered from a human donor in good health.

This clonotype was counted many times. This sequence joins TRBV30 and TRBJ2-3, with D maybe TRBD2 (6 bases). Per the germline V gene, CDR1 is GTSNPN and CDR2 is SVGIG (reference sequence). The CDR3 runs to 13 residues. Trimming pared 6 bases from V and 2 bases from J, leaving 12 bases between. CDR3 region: CACAERVTDTQYF. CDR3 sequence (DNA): TGTGCCTGTGCTGAGCGGGTCACAGATACGCAGTATTTT. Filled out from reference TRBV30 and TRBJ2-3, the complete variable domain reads SQTIHQWPATLVQPVGSPLSLECTVEGTSNPNLYWYRQAAGRGLQLLFYSVGIGQISSEVPQNLSASRPQDRQFILSSKKLLLSDSGFYLCACAERVTDTQYFGPGTRLTVL.

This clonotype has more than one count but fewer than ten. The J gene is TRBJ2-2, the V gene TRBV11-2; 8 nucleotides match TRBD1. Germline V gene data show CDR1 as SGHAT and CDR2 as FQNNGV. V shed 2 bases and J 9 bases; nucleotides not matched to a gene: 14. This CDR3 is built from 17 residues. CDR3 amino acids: CASSLNGQGLSNRELFF. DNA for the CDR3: TGTGCCAGCAGCTTAAACGGACAGGGCCTGTCTAATCGGGAGCTGTTTTTT.

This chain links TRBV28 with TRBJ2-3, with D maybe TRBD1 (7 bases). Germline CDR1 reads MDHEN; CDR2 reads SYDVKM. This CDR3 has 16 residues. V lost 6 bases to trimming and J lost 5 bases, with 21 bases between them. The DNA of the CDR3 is TGTGCCAGCAGCCCAGAATGGCGGGACAGTCAAGATACGCAGTATTTT. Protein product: CASSPEWRDSQDTQYF.

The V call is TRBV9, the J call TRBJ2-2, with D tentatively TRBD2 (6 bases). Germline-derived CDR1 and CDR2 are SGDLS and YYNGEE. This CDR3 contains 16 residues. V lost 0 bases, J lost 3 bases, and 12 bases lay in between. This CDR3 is CASSVGGAGHTGELFF. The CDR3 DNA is TGTGCCAGCAGCGTAGGGGGAGCGGGTCACACCGGGGAGCTGTTTTTT.

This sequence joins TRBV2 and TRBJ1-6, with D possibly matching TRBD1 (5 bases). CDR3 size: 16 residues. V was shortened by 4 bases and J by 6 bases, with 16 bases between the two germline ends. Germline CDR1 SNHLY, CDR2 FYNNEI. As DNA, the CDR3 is TGTGCCAGCAGTGGGGACCGAGCAATACTTAATTCACCCCTCCACTTT. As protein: CASSGDRAILNSPLHF.